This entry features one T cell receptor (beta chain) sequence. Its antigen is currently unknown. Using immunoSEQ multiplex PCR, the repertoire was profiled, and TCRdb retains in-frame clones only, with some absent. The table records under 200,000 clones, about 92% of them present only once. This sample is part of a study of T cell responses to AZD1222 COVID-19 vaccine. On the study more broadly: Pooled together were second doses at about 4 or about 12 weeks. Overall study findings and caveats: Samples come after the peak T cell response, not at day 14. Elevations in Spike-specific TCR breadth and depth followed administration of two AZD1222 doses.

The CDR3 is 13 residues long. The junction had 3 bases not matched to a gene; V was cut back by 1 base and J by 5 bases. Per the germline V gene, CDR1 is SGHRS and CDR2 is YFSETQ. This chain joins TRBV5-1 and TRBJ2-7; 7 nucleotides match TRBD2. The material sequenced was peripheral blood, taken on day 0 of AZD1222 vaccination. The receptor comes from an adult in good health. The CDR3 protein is CASSLLGGDEQYF. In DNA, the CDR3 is TGCGCCAGCAGCTTGTTGGGGGGGGACGAGCAGTACTTC.